This T cell receptor beta chain originates from a study of T cell responses to AZD1222 COVID-19 vaccine. Notes on the study in general: Targets within unmutated variant regions were reportedly found for nearly half of spike-specific TCRs.

Remarks on this clone: What it binds is unknown.

CDR1 and CDR2 (germline): MNHNS, SASEGT. CDR3 length: 14 residues. V trimming: 2 bases; J trimming: 6 bases; junction bases outside the gene matches: 4. Assay: immunoSEQ multiplex PCR; the TCRdb copy retains only in-frame clones and omits some. The table records some 120,000 clones, roughly 88% of them present only once. Here the sequenced sample was peripheral blood, taken on day 0 of AZD1222 vaccination. The V call is TRBV6-1, the J call TRBJ1-2; 9 nucleotides line up with TRBD1. The sequence came from an adult in good health. CDR3 bases: TGTGCCAGCAGTGAATTGGGACAGGGCAATGGCTACACCTTC. Translating it yields CASSELGQGNGYTF.